These T cell receptor beta chains were read from a single sample in a study of graft-versus-host responses after intestinal transplantation. Antigen specificity for these receptors is unknown. The table came from immunoSEQ multiplex PCR; TCRdb's copy has only in-frame clones and leaves some out. The table shows tens of thousands of clones, with roughly 91% occurring only once. The sequences come from unstimulated CD8+ T cells sorted from spleen or lymph node cells, collected before intestinal transplant. Receptor source: a human donor who received an intestinal transplant. CDR3s include the opening cysteine and the closing phenylalanine or tryptophan. D genes are given only for firm matches. Clone size, where shown, is once, few, many, or a class for clones that have expanded.

V: TRBV19
D: NA
J: TRBJ1-2
length: 15
size: NA
DNA: TGTGCCAGTAGTATTAGTGAAAACGTCGGCTATGGCTACACCTTC
CDR3: CASSISENVGYGYTF

V: TRBV7-8
D: TRBD1
J: TRBJ2-7
length: 15
size: NA
DNA: TGTGCCAGCAGACCCGGGACAGGGGGCTTCTACGAGCAGTACTTC
CDR3: CASRPGTGGFYEQYF

V: TRBV9
D: TRBD2
J: TRBJ2-2
length: 16
size: once
DNA: TGTGCCAGCGCGCTGGAAGCGGGGGGCCGCTATGGGGAGCTGTTTTTT
CDR3: CASALEAGGRYGELFF

V: TRBV10-3
D: NA
J: TRBJ1-2
length: 16
size: NA
DNA: TGTGCCATCAGTGAGTCGAAACAGGGAAGGGGCTATGGCTACACCTTC
CDR3: CAISESKQGRGYGYTF

V: TRBV28
D: NA
J: TRBJ2-2
length: 15
size: NA
DNA: TGTGCCAGCATCGCCGGGACATCGAACACCGGGGAGCTGTTTTTT
CDR3: CASIAGTSNTGELFF

V: TRBV9
D: NA
J: TRBJ1-2
length: 17
size: NA
DNA: TGTGCCAGCAGCGTAGGGGTTTACGGCAGGCCTAACTATGGCTACACCTTC
CDR3: CASSVGVYGRPNYGYTF

V: TRBV7-8
D: TRBD1
J: TRBJ2-1
length: 16
size: NA
DNA: TGTGCCAGCAGCTTAGTCGGAGGACAGGGACACAATGAGCAGTTCTTC
CDR3: CASSLVGGQGHNEQFF

V: TRBV7-3
D: NA
J: TRBJ1-6
length: 13
size: NA
DNA: TGTGCCAGCAGCCTTAATAGTGGTTCACCCCTCTACTTT
CDR3: CASSLNSGSPLYF

V: TRBV4-3
D: NA
J: TRBJ1-4
length: 15
size: NA
DNA: TGCGCCAGCAGCCCAACAGGGCCAGACGTTGAAAAACTGTTTTTT
CDR3: CASSPTGPDVEKLFF

V: TRBV10-2
D: TRBD2
J: TRBJ2-3
length: 16
size: NA
DNA: TGCGCCAGCAGTGAGTCCCGACTAGCGGGAGTGGATACGCAGTATTTT
CDR3: CASSESRLAGVDTQYF

V: TRBV30
D: NA
J: TRBJ1-2
length: 14
size: NA
DNA: TGTGCCTGGAGTGAAGACGGGGAGCGGGGCGGCTACACCTTC
CDR3: CAWSEDGERGGYTF

V: TRBV7-3
D: TRBD2
J: TRBJ2-1
length: 16
size: NA
DNA: TGTGCCAGCAGCCCGGGACTAGCCGCCCCAATGAATGAGCAGTTCTTC
CDR3: CASSPGLAAPMNEQFF

V: TRBV28
D: NA
J: TRBJ2-7
length: 15
size: NA
DNA: TGTGCCAGCAGTTTAGGTTCCGGGAGCCCCTACGAGCAGTACTTC
CDR3: CASSLGSGSPYEQYF

V: TRBV5-8
D: TRBD2
J: TRBJ2-1
length: 15
size: NA
DNA: TGTGCCAGCAGCCACGGGACTAGCGGTAACAATGAGCAGTTCTTC
CDR3: CASSHGTSGNNEQFF

V: TRBV9
D: NA
J: TRBJ2-7
length: 16
size: NA
DNA: TGTGCCAGCAGCGTAGCGGGGGGCTTTGAAGTCTACGAGCAGTACTTC
CDR3: CASSVAGGFEVYEQYF

V: TRBV4-3
D: NA
J: TRBJ1-3
length: 15
size: NA
DNA: TGCGCCAGCAGCCAAATAGTCACTGAGGGAAACACCATATATTTT
CDR3: CASSQIVTEGNTIYF

V: TRBV5-6
D: TRBD1
J: TRBJ2-1
length: 13
size: few
DNA: TGTGCCAGCAGCTTGGGACAGGGCAATGAGCAGTTCTTC
CDR3: CASSLGQGNEQFF

V: TRBV27
D: TRBD1
J: TRBJ2-1
length: 16
size: NA
DNA: TGTGCCAGCAGTTCAAGGACAGGGGTTGCCAATAATGAGCAGTTCTTC
CDR3: CASSSRTGVANNEQFF

V: TRBV4-3
D: NA
J: TRBJ2-5
length: 13
size: NA
DNA: TGCGCCAGCAGCCAAGGCTCAGGGAATACCCAGTACTTC
CDR3: CASSQGSGNTQYF

V: TRBV4-3
D: NA
J: TRBJ1-5
length: 14
size: NA
DNA: TGCGCCAGCAGCCAAGAGGGGGGATGGTCGCCCCAGCATTTT
CDR3: CASSQEGGWSPQHF

V: TRBV7-9
D: NA
J: TRBJ2-7
length: 14
size: NA
DNA: TGTGCCAGCAGGCCAATGACAGGAGCCTACGAGCAGTACTTC
CDR3: CASRPMTGAYEQYF

V: TRBV27
D: NA
J: TRBJ2-4
length: 14
size: NA
DNA: TGTGCCAGCAGTTTATCCGCAGGGTGGGACATTCAGTACTTC
CDR3: CASSLSAGWDIQYF

V: TRBV10-2
D: TRBD2
J: TRBJ2-7
length: 15
size: few
DNA: TGCGCCAGCAGGGGACTAGCGGGTGGAGGCTACGAGCAGTACTTC
CDR3: CASRGLAGGGYEQYF

V: TRBV7-8
D: NA
J: TRBJ2-7
length: 14
size: NA
DNA: TGTGCCAGCAGCTCCAGGGTCCTCTCCTACGAGCAGTACTTC
CDR3: CASSSRVLSYEQYF

V: TRBV13
D: TRBD2
J: TRBJ2-3
length: 17
size: NA
DNA: TGTGCCAGCAGGTCTCGGGAGGGCTTCGTTGGGACAGATACGCAGTATTTT
CDR3: CASRSREGFVGTDTQYF

V: TRBV10-3
D: NA
J: TRBJ1-3
length: 16
size: few
DNA: TGTGCCGCTAAAGGTGGGACTTACGACTCTGGAAACACCATATATTTT
CDR3: CAAKGGTYDSGNTIYF

V: TRBV2
D: TRBD2
J: TRBJ2-1
length: 14
size: NA
DNA: TGTGCCACCTACCTCCGGGAGGGAGGGGGTGAGCAGTTCTTC
CDR3: CATYLREGGGEQFF

V: TRBV4-3
D: TRBD2
J: TRBJ2-4
length: 15
size: NA
DNA: TGCGCCAGCAGCCAAGATCCAGGCGGGGGGAACATTCAGTACTTC
CDR3: CASSQDPGGGNIQYF

V: TRBV5-6
D: NA
J: TRBJ1-5
length: 15
size: NA
DNA: TGTGCCAGCAGCCTCGGAGGGTATGGCAATCAGCCCCAGCATTTT
CDR3: CASSLGGYGNQPQHF

V: TRBV11-2
D: TRBD1
J: TRBJ1-1
length: 17
size: NA
DNA: TGTGCCAGCAGACTCGATGTGGGGACAGGGTCGAACACTGAAGCTTTCTTT
CDR3: CASRLDVGTGSNTEAFF

V: TRBV5-1
D: NA
J: TRBJ2-7
length: 13
size: NA
DNA: TGCGCCAGCAGCTTGGCGCAGGACTACGAGCAGTACTTC
CDR3: CASSLAQDYEQYF

V: TRBV27
D: NA
J: TRBJ2-7
length: 14
size: NA
DNA: TGTGCCAGCAGTTCACAACAGGGAGCCTACGAGCAGTACTTC
CDR3: CASSSQQGAYEQYF

V: TRBV4-1
D: NA
J: TRBJ2-7
length: 13
size: NA
DNA: TGCGCCAGCAGCCAAGGACTAGCCTACGAGCAGTACTTC
CDR3: CASSQGLAYEQYF

V: TRBV29-1
D: TRBD1
J: TRBJ2-7
length: 16
size: NA
DNA: TGCAGCGTTGAGCCAGGTTCAGGACAGGGGGCACACGAGCAGTACTTC
CDR3: CSVEPGSGQGAHEQYF

V: TRBV4-1
D: TRBD2
J: TRBJ2-3
length: 15
size: NA
DNA: TGCGCCAGCAGCCGCGGGACTACCGACACAGATACGCAGTATTTT
CDR3: CASSRGTTDTDTQYF

V: TRBV5-6
D: NA
J: TRBJ2-1
length: 14
size: NA
DNA: TGTGCCAGCAGCCAAATAGCGGAATACAATGAGCAGTTCTTC
CDR3: CASSQIAEYNEQFF

V: TRBV27
D: NA
J: TRBJ2-7
length: 13
size: NA
DNA: TGTGCCAGCAGTTTATACAGGGAATCCGAGCAGTACTTC
CDR3: CASSLYRESEQYF

V: TRBV15
D: TRBD1
J: TRBJ1-5
length: 16
size: NA
DNA: TGTGCCACCAGCGCCCGGGACAGGGGAGTAGTTCAGCCCCAGCATTTT
CDR3: CATSARDRGVVQPQHF

V: TRBV19
D: TRBD2
J: TRBJ2-1
length: 16
size: few
DNA: TGTGCCAGTAGTATGTATAGCGGGGGGATTAGTAATGAGCAGTTCTTC
CDR3: CASSMYSGGISNEQFF

V: TRBV6-1
D: TRBD1
J: TRBJ2-5
length: 15
size: NA
DNA: TGTGCCAGCAGCCAGACGACAGGGGGCGTTGAGACCCAGTACTTC
CDR3: CASSQTTGGVETQYF

V: TRBV7-9
D: NA
J: TRBJ2-1
length: 16
size: NA
DNA: TGTGCCAGCAGCTTAGGATTAAGGGCTAGCTTCGATGAGCAGTTCTTC
CDR3: CASSLGLRASFDEQFF

V: TRBV19
D: TRBD2
J: TRBJ2-7
length: 16
size: NA
DNA: TGTGCCAGTAGTATCAGCGGGAGTAGGTGGGGGTACGAGCAGTACTTC
CDR3: CASSISGSRWGYEQYF

V: TRBV30
D: NA
J: TRBJ2-7
length: 13
size: NA
DNA: TGTGCCTGGAGTCCGGGAAAGGTCAACGAGCAGTACTTC
CDR3: CAWSPGKVNEQYF

V: TRBV27
D: TRBD2
J: TRBJ2-5
length: 13
size: NA
DNA: TGTGCCAGCAGTTTCGGACTAGGTCCGACCCAGTACTTC
CDR3: CASSFGLGPTQYF

V: TRBV10-3
D: NA
J: TRBJ1-6
length: 15
size: NA
DNA: TGTGCCATCAGTGAAGCGGGGAACAGTTATTCACCCCTCCACTTT
CDR3: CAISEAGNSYSPLHF

V: TRBV5-6
D: NA
J: TRBJ2-7
length: 15
size: NA
DNA: TGTGCCAGCAGCTCAACGGGACTCGTCGCCTACGAGCAGTACTTC
CDR3: CASSSTGLVAYEQYF

V: TRBV5-1
D: NA
J: TRBJ2-1
length: 15
size: NA
DNA: TGCGCCAGCAGCTTGGGACTCGAGTCCTACAATGAGCAGTTCTTC
CDR3: CASSLGLESYNEQFF

V: TRBV30
D: TRBD1
J: TRBJ2-7
length: 13
size: NA
DNA: TGTGCCTGGAGTGTAACAGGGGGCTACGAGCAGTACTTC
CDR3: CAWSVTGGYEQYF

V: TRBV6-6
D: NA
J: TRBJ2-7
length: 16
size: NA
DNA: TGTGCCAGCAGGAGGGCTGCCGGGGAGCTACCCTACGAGCAGTACTTC
CDR3: CASRRAAGELPYEQYF

V: TRBV7-6
D: TRBD2
J: TRBJ2-3
length: 14
size: once
DNA: TGTGCCAGCAGCTTGACGGGAGGCGCAGATACGCAGTATTTT
CDR3: CASSLTGGADTQYF

V: TRBV28
D: TRBD2
J: TRBJ2-3
length: 16
size: NA
DNA: TGTGCCAGCAGTTTTGGACTAGCGGGAGCGGCAGATACGCAGTATTTT
CDR3: CASSFGLAGAADTQYF

V: TRBV29-1
D: TRBD2
J: TRBJ2-5
length: 14
size: NA
DNA: TGCAGCGTTGTCCCGGCGGGGGGAGGGGAGACCCAGTACTTC
CDR3: CSVVPAGGGETQYF

V: TRBV29-1
D: TRBD1
J: TRBJ2-3
length: 16
size: NA
DNA: TGCAGCGTAGACCCCTTAGGGGGCAAAGGCACAGACACGCAGTATTTT
CDR3: CSVDPLGGKGTDTQYF

V: TRBV19
D: TRBD2
J: TRBJ2-1
length: 16
size: NA
DNA: TGTGCCAGTAGTATAGCCGGACTAGCGGGTAGGAATGAGCAGTTCTTC
CDR3: CASSIAGLAGRNEQFF

V: TRBV29-1
D: TRBD1
J: TRBJ1-1
length: 13
size: NA
DNA: TGCAGCGGACAGGGGAAGGAGAACACTGAAGCTTTCTTT
CDR3: CSGQGKENTEAFF

V: TRBV5-1
D: NA
J: TRBJ2-5
length: 14
size: NA
DNA: TGCGCCAGCAGGGACGGACTGTTCCAGGAGACCCAGTACTTC
CDR3: CASRDGLFQETQYF

V: TRBV29-1
D: NA
J: TRBJ2-7
length: 15
size: NA
DNA: TGCAGCGTTGTAGGTTGGGGGACAAGCTCCTACGAGCAGTACTTC
CDR3: CSVVGWGTSSYEQYF

V: TRBV5-6
D: TRBD2
J: TRBJ2-7
length: 12
size: NA
DNA: TGTGCCAGCAGTTCCGGGACTACCGAGCAGTACTTC
CDR3: CASSSGTTEQYF

V: TRBV5-1
D: NA
J: TRBJ1-1
length: 15
size: NA
DNA: TGCGCCAGCAGCCCAGAAAACAGGGTTCTGACTGAAGCTTTCTTT
CDR3: CASSPENRVLTEAFF

V: TRBV29-1
D: TRBD2
J: TRBJ2-7
length: 13
size: NA
DNA: TGCAGCGTTGCACTAGCGGCAGCCTACGAGCAGTACTTC
CDR3: CSVALAAAYEQYF